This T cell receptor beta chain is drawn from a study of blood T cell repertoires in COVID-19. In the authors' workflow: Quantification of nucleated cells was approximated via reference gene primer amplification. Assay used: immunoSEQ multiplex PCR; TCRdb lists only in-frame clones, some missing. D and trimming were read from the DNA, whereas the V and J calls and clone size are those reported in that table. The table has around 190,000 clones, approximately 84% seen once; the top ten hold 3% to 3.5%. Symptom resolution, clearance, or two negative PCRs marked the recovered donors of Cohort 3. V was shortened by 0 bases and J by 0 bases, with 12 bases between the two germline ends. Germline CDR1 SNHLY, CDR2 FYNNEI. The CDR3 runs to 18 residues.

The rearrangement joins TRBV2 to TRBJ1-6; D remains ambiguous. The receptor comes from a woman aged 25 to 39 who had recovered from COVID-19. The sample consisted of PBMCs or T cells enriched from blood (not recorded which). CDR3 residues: CASSEAYRLRSYNSPLHF. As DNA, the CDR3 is TGTGCCAGCAGTGAAGCATATCGTCTTCGCTCCTATAATTCACCCCTCCACTTT.